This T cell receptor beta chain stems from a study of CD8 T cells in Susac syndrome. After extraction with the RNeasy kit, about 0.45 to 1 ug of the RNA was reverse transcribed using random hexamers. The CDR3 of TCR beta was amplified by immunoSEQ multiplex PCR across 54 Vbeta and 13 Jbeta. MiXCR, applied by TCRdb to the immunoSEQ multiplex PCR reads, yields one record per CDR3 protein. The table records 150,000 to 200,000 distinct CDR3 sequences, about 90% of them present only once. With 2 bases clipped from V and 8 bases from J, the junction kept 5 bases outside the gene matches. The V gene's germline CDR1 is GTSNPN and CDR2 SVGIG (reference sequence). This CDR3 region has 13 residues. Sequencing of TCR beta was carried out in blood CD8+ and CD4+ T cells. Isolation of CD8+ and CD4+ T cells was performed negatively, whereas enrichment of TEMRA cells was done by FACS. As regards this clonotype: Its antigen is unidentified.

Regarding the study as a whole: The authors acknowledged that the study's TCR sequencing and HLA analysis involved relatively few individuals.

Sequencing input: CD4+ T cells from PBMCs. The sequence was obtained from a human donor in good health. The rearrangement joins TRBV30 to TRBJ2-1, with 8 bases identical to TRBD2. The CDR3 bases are TGTGCCTGGAGTCTGAGCGGGAGCTATGAGCAGTTCTTC. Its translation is CAWSLSGSYEQFF.